This TCR beta chain is from a study of blood T cell repertoires in COVID-19. Study as a whole: Some COVID-19 samples were acute and others convalescent; all came from the United States, Italy and Spain. The cDNA or gDNA used as material had been derived from T cells, B-cell-depleted T cells, or PBMCs.

Libraries were prepared by immunoSEQ multiplex PCR; TCRdb keeps only in-frame clonotypes and omits some of them. The data show more than 45,000 clones, around 90% seen once. The CDR3 sequence is 16 residues long. In germline, CDR1 is LNHDA, CDR2 SQIVND (reference sequence). V gave up 5 bases and J gave up 0 bases, with 14 bases separating them. The gene calls are TRBV19 and TRBJ2-1; D is perhaps TRBD2 (7 bases). This TCR derives from an elderly woman with COVID-19, enrolled during active disease. Material: peripheral blood. CDR3 protein: CASSALRGGSYNEQFF. The CDR3 DNA reads TGTGCCAGTAGTGCCCTAAGGGGGGGCTCCTACAATGAGCAGTTCTTC.